The clone carrying this T cell receptor beta chain has more than one count but fewer than ten. Its antigen is still unknown. Trimming shortened V by 6 bases and J by 0 bases, and 14 bases separated the two germline ends. Germline V gene lookup returns CDR1 SGHTA and CDR2 FQGNSA. The CDR3 extends over 15 amino acids. The sequenced template was RNA, covering the TCR beta CDR3 region. An initial RT-PCR round employing HTBI primers preceded a second-round multiplex PCR. TCRdb processed the multiplex PCR reads anew with MiXCR; each CDR3 protein has one entry. The table shows about 1.1 million distinct CDR3 sequences, with about 36% occurring only once. The source of the sample is a study of Graves' ophthalmopathy and Graves' hyperthyroidism. Study-level results: Ophthalmopathy progression was predicted by the model at less than 71% sensitivity and 72.22% specificity. Also, most clonotypes expanded in the thyroid above 0.001 frequency appeared in blood.

The source material was peripheral blood or thyroid tissue (not recorded which). J is TRBJ1-1 and V is TRBV7-2; D remains unclear. The clonotype was recovered from an adult man with Graves' hyperthyroidism. The CDR3 spells CASRLLPGVNTEAFF. The CDR3, as DNA: TGTGCCAGCAGACTCCTCCCCGGGGTGAACACTGAAGCTTTCTTT.